This T cell receptor beta chain stems from a study of cytomegalovirus exposure and HLA in healthy donors. The CDR3 runs 13 residues. CDR1 is SQVTM and CDR2 is ANQGSEA in the germline V gene. V was clipped by 2 bases and J by 1 base, with 8 bases between them. The table came from immunoSEQ multiplex PCR; TCRdb's copy has only in-frame clones and leaves some out. The table has 150,000 to 250,000 clones, about 79% seen once. This clone was counted a single time. The chain uses TRBV29-1 and TRBJ1-1; D gene unclear. The TCR comes from a woman aged 25 to 39 in good health and CMV-seropositive. Sequenced sample: PBMCs. The CDR3 loop reads CSVEIGGNTEAFF. CDR3 DNA sequence: TGCAGCGTTGAAATAGGAGGGAACACTGAAGCTTTCTTT.